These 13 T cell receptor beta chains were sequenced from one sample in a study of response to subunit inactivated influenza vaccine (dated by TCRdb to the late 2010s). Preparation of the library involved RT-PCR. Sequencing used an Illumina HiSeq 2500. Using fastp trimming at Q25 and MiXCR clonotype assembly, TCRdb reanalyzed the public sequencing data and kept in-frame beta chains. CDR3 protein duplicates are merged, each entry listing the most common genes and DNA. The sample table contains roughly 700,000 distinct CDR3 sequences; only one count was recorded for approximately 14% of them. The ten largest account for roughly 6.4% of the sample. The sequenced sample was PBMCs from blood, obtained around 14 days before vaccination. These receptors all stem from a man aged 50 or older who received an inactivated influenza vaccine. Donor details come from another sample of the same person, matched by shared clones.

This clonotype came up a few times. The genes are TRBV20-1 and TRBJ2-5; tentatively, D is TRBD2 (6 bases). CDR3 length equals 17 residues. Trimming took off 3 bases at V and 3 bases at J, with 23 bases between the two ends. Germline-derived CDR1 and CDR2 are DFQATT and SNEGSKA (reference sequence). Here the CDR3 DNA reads TGCAGTGCTAGTGAAGGACTATTTGATGGGGAGAAAGAGACCCAGTACTTC. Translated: CSASEGLFDGEKETQYF.

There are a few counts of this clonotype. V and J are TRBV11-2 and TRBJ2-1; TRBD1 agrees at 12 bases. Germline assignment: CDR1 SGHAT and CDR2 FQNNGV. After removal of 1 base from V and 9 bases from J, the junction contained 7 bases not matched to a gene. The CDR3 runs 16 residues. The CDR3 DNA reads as TGTGCCAGCAGCTTAGGAGGGACAGGGGGCCAGCGTGAGCAGTTCTTC. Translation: CASSLGGTGGQREQFF.

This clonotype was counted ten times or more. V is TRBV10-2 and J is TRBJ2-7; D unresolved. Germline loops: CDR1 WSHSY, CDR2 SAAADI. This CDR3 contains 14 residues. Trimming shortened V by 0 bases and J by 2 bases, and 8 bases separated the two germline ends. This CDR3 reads CASSESGGTYEQYF. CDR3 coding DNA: TGCGCCAGCAGTGAGTCCGGCGGAACCTACGAGCAGTACTTC.

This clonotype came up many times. Here the CDR3 reads CASSPRDRRAYNEQFF. The CDR3 bases are TGTGCCAGCAGTCCCCGGGACAGGCGGGCCTACAATGAGCAGTTCTTC. The chain uses TRBV28 and TRBJ2-1, with 8 bases lining up with TRBD1. J lost 2 bases, V lost 5 bases, and 8 bases had no gene match. CDR3 size: 16 residues. The germline V gene has CDR1 MDHEN and CDR2 SYDVKM.

The CDR3 loop is CASSDYGLGTDTQYF. The CDR3 coding sequence is TGCGCCAGCAGCGACTACGGCCTCGGGACAGATACGCAGTATTTT. The chain is built from TRBV5-1 and TRBJ2-3; D is perhaps TRBD2 (5 bases). The CDR3 is made up of 15 amino acids. V lost 4 bases and J 3 bases, leaving 15 bases between the germline ends. The V gene's germline CDR1 is SGHRS and CDR2 YFSETQ. Combining the CDR3 with reference TRBV5-1 and TRBJ2-3 gives the whole variable domain KAGVTQTPRYLIKTRGQQVTLSCSPISGHRSVSWYQQTPGQGLQFLFEYFSETQRNKGNFPGRFSGRQFSNSRSEMNVSTLELGDSALYLCASSDYGLGTDTQYFGPGTRLTVL.

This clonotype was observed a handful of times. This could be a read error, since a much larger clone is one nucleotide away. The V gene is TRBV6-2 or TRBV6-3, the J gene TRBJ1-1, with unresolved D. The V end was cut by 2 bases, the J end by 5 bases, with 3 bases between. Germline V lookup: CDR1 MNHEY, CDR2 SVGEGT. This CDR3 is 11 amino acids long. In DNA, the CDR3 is TGTGCCAGCAGTTACGCGACTGAAGCTTTCTTT. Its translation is CASSYATEAFF.

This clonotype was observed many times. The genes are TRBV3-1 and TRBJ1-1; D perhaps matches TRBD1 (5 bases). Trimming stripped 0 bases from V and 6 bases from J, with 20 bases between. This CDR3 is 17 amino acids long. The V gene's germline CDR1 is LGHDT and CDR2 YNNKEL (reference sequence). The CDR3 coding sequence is TGTGCCAGCAGCCAAGATCTTACTACAGGAAAACAGGCTGAAGCTTTCTTT. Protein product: CASSQDLTTGKQAEAFF. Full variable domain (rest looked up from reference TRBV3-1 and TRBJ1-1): DTAVSQTPKYLVTQMGNDKSIKCEQNLGHDTMYWYKQDSKKFLKIMFSYNNKELIINETVPNRFSPKSPDKAHLNLHINSLELGDSAVYFCASSQDLTTGKQAEAFFGQGTRLTVV.

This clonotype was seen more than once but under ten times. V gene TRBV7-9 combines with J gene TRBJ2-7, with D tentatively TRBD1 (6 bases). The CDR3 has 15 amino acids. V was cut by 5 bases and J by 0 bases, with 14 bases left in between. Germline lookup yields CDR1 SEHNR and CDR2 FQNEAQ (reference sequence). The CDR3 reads CASSKGDISSYEQYF. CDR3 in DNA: TGTGCCAGCAGCAAAGGGGACATAAGCTCCTACGAGCAGTACTTC.

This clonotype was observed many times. The CDR3 nucleotides are TGCAGCGTTGACGCTGAAGCTTTCTTT. Translation: CSVDAEAFF. J is TRBJ1-1 and V is TRBV29-1; D is uncertain. V lost 3 bases, J lost 6 bases, and 2 bases lay in between. This CDR3 has 9 residues. The germline CDR1 and CDR2 sequences are SQVTM and ANQGSEA. Based on the CDR3 plus reference TRBV29-1 and TRBJ1-1, the full variable domain is SAVISQKPSRDICQRGTSLTIQCQVDSQVTMMFWYRQQPGQSLTLIATANQGSEATYESGFVIDKFPISRPNLTFSTLTVSNMSPEDSSIYLCSVDAEAFFGQGTRLTVV.

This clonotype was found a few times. This CDR3 is CASSSLPSGANVLTF. CDR3 nucleotide sequence: TGTGCCAGCAGCTCGCTTCCCTCTGGGGCCAACGTCCTGACTTTC. The V and J genes are TRBV7-3 and TRBJ2-6, with no clear D. This CDR3 has 15 residues. Germline V gene data show CDR1 as SGHTA and CDR2 as FQGTGA. Trimming pared 4 bases from V and 0 bases from J, leaving 7 bases between.

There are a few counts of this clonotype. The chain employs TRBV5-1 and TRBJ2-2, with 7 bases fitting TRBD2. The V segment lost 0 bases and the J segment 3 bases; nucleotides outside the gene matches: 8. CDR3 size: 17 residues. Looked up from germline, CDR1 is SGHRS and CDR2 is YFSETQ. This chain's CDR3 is CASSLGFSAGHTGELFF. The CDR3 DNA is TGCGCCAGCAGCTTGGGCTTTTCAGCGGGACACACCGGGGAGCTGTTTTTT.

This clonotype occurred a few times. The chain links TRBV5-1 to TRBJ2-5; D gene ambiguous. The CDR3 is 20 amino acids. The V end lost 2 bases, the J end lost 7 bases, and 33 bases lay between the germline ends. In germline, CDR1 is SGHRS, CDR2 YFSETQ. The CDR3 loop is CASSLLNHSEILLQEGTQYF. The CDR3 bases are TGCGCCAGCAGCTTACTAAACCATTCAGAAATTCTACTCCAAGAAGGGACCCAGTACTTC.

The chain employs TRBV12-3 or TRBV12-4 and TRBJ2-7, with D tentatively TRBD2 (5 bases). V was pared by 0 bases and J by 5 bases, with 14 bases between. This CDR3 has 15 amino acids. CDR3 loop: CASSLAGNPSHEQYF. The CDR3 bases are TGTGCCAGCAGTTTAGCAGGTAATCCTAGCCACGAGCAGTACTTC.